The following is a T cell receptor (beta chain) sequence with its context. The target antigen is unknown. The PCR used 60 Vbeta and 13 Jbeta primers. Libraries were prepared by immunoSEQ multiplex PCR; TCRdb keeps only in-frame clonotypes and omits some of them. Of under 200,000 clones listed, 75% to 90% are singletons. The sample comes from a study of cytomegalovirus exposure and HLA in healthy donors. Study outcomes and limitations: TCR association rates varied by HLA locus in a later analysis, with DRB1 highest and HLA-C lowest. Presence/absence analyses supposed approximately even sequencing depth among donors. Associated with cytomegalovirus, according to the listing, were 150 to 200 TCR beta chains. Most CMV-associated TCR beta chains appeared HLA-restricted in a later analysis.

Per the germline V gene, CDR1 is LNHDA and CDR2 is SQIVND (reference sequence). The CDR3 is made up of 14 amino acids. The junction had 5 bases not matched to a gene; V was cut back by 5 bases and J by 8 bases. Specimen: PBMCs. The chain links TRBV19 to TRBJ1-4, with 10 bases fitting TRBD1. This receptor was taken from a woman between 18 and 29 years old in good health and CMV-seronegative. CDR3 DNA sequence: TGTGCCAGTAGTCCCGGACAGGGGGAAGAAAAACTGTTTTTT. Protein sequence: CASSPGQGEEKLFF.